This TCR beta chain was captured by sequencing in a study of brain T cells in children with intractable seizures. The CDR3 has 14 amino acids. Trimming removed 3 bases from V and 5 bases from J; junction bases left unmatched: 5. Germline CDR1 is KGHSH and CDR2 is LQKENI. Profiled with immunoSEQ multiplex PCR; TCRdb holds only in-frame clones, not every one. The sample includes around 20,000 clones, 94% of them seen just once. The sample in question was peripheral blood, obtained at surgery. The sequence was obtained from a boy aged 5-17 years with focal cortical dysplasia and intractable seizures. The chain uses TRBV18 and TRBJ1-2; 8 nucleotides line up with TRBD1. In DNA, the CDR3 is TGTGCCAGCTCACCGGACAGGGATCTTTATGGCTACACCTTC. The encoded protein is CASSPDRDLYGYTF.